The 27 T cell receptor beta chains below come from one sample, sequenced in a study of T cell responses to AZD1222 COVID-19 vaccine (dated by TCRdb to the early 2020s). Library preparation was by the immunoSEQ multiplex PCR assay. TCRdb obtained this table from immuneACCESS and retained in-frame rearrangements with V and J assigned. These tables miss some clones; where compared with another copy, unresolved V genes account for less than half of the shortfall, and the remainder is unexplained. Recorded for this sample are nearly 95,000 clones; 85% to 90% of them occurred a single time. The ten biggest clones cover roughly 2.7% of the sample. In the paper's terms, the time point label means: about 28 days (+/-7) after the second vaccine dose. Sequenced material: peripheral blood, taken 28 days after the second AZD1222 dose. The origin of the receptors is an adult who received the AZD1222 COVID-19 vaccine.

The J gene is TRBJ1-2, the V gene TRBV28; D unresolved. Germline CDR1 MDHEN, CDR2 SYDVKM. The CDR3 contains 12 residues. V dropped 6 bases and J dropped 3 bases, with 8 bases sitting between them. CDR3 protein: CASSLGDYGYTF. The CDR3 nucleotides are TGTGCCAGCAGCCTCGGGGACTATGGCTACACCTTC.

The table lists this clone with a few counts. The chain uses TRBV15 and TRBJ2-2; 7 positions agree with TRBD1. In germline, CDR1 is LNHNV, CDR2 YYDKDF (reference sequence). CDR3 length equals 14 residues. V shed 6 bases, J shed 0 bases, and the junction held 1 base outside the gene matches. The CDR3 loop reads CATRGTANTGELFF. DNA of the CDR3: TGTGCCACCAGGGGGACAGCGAACACCGGGGAGCTGTTTTTT.

The V gene is TRBV25-1, the J gene TRBJ2-3; D is undetermined. The CDR3 consists of 13 residues. V was pared by 7 bases and J by 0 bases, with 8 bases between. CDR1 and CDR2 (germline): MGHDK, SYGVNS. CDR3 nucleotide sequence: TGTGCCAGCACTAGATTTAGCACAGATACGCAGTATTTT. Residues: CASTRFSTDTQYF.

This clone was counted between two and nine times. The V and J genes are TRBV2 and TRBJ1-1, with 7 bases aligning to TRBD1. The CDR3 totals 14 residues. V lost 4 bases, J lost 1 base, and 3 bases stayed unmatched. Germline V gene lookup returns CDR1 SNHLY and CDR2 FYNNEI. The CDR3 loop reads CASSVQGTNTEAFF. In nucleotides, the CDR3 is TGTGCCAGCAGTGTACAGGGGACGAACACTGAAGCTTTCTTT.

The V gene is TRBV30, the J gene TRBJ1-3; D possibly corresponds to TRBD1 (5 bases). The germline CDR1 and CDR2 sequences are GTSNPN and SVGIG (reference sequence). V lost 4 bases and J lost 9, with 16 bases in between. This CDR3 has 13 amino acids. In DNA, the CDR3 is TGTGCCTGGATGGGACCTAGGGGCAGCACCATATATTTT. The encoded protein is CAWMGPRGSTIYF.

The chain carries TRBV5-1 and TRBJ2-7; D remains ambiguous. CDR1 and CDR2 from the germline V gene are SGHRS and YFSETQ. This CDR3 has 14 amino acids. Trimming removed 0 bases from V and 7 bases from J, with 14 bases in between. The CDR3 spells CASSLAGPTQEQYF. The CDR3 DNA reads TGCGCCAGCAGCTTGGCCGGACCGACCCAGGAGCAGTACTTC.

CDR3 nucleotide sequence: TGTGCCAGCAGCTCAGGGCTAACTGAAGCTTTCTTT. Protein sequence: CASSSGLTEAFF. The V and J genes are TRBV7-9 and TRBJ1-1; D is perhaps TRBD1 (5 bases). Trimming pared 4 bases from V and 5 bases from J, leaving 8 bases between. Germline V lookup: CDR1 SEHNR, CDR2 FQNEAQ (reference sequence). This CDR3 region has 12 residues.

The chain links TRBV29-1 to TRBJ2-3; 9 bases are shared with TRBD2. CDR3 length: 13 residues. With V trimmed by 3 bases and J by 4 bases, 2 bases remained unmatched. The germline V gene has CDR1 SQVTM and CDR2 ANQGSEA. For the CDR3, the DNA is TGCAGCGTTGAGCGGGGGGGCGCAGATACGCAGTATTTT. It is translated as CSVERGGADTQYF.

The CDR3 coding sequence is TGTGCCAGCAGTGAATCGACCTCCTACGAGCAGTACTTC. Encoded protein: CASSESTSYEQYF. This rearrangement joins TRBV6-1 to TRBJ2-7; D ambiguous. Trimming took off 2 bases at V and 0 bases at J, with 5 bases between the two ends. This CDR3 has 13 residues. Germline CDR1 and CDR2: MNHNS and SASEGT.

This rearrangement joins TRBV12-3 or TRBV12-4 to TRBJ2-5, with D tentatively TRBD2 (6 bases). CDR3 size: 12 residues. V shed 5 bases and J shed 4 bases, with 8 bases lying between them. The CDR3 coding sequence is TGTGCCAGCAGTCCGCGGGGAGAGACCCAGTACTTC. Translated: CASSPRGETQYF.

V usage is TRBV10-3 and J usage is TRBJ1-6, with a possible D match to TRBD1 (5 bases). Germline V gives CDR1 ENHRY, CDR2 SYGVKD. The CDR3 is 14 amino acids. V lost 3 bases, J lost 10 bases, and 13 bases lay in between. This CDR3 reads CAISEGAGDSPLHF. DNA for the CDR3: TGTGCCATCAGTGAAGGGGCCGGGGACTCACCCCTCCACTTT.

V is TRBV5-1 and J is TRBJ2-5; no reliable D call. CDR1 and CDR2 from the germline V gene are SGHRS and YFSETQ. The V end lost 5 bases, the J end lost 1 base, and 12 bases lay between the germline ends. The CDR3 has 14 residues. The CDR3 DNA reads TGCGCCAGCAGACTTTCCCGGGCCCAAGAGACCCAGTACTTC. Translated, it gives CASRLSRAQETQYF.

The chain carries TRBV5-6 and TRBJ1-3; D not resolved. In germline, CDR1 is SGHDT, CDR2 YYEEEE. The CDR3 has 15 residues. Between the trimmed V and J ends, which lost 0 bases and 2 bases, there was a span of 9 bases. Written as DNA, the CDR3 is TGTGCCAGCAGCTTGGGGGTCACTCCTGGAAACACCATATATTTT. It is translated as CASSLGVTPGNTIYF.

A word on this clone: In the same sample, other DNA sequences code for this CDR3. CDR3 sequence (DNA): TGTGCCAGCAGCCAAGATCCTGGACAGGGGAGTTATGGCTACACCTTC. It yields the protein CASSQDPGQGSYGYTF. The chain has TRBV3-1 (or the pseudogene TRBV3-2) and TRBJ1-2, with 9 nucleotides matching TRBD1. The length of the CDR3 is 16 residues. After removal of 0 bases from V and 5 bases from J, the junction contained 7 bases not matched to a gene. CDR1 is LGHDT, CDR2 YNNKEL, per germline (reference sequence).

This clone appeared once. V gene TRBV6-2 or TRBV6-3 combines with J gene TRBJ2-7, with 7 bases identical to TRBD2. This CDR3 has 13 residues. V trimming: 5 bases; J trimming: 2 bases; junction bases outside the gene matches: 3. Per germline, CDR1 MNHEY and CDR2 SVGEGT. The CDR3 region is CASSGLGTYEQYF. CDR3 sequence (DNA): TGTGCCAGCAGTGGACTAGGAACCTACGAGCAGTACTTC.

The chain uses TRBV29-1 and TRBJ2-6, with D possibly matching TRBD1 (6 bases). CDR3 length: 14 amino acids. V gave up 4 bases and J gave up 1 base, with 8 bases separating them. The V gene's germline CDR1 is SQVTM and CDR2 ANQGSEA. The CDR3 region is CSVGTESGANVLTF. CDR3 DNA: TGCAGCGTTGGGACAGAATCTGGGGCCAACGTCCTGACTTTC.

The rearrangement links TRBV7-6 to TRBJ2-3; weak D call: TRBD2 (6 bases). Germline CDR1 is SGHVS and CDR2 is FNYEAQ. Trimming removed 5 bases at V and 2 bases at J, with 11 bases between. CDR3 size: 14 residues. CDR3: CASSPAGYTDTQYF. The DNA for the CDR3 is TGTGCCAGCAGCCCGGCGGGGTACACAGATACGCAGTATTTT.

The chain recombines TRBV28 with TRBJ2-1; D is undetermined. Trimming took 7 bases from V and 9 from J, leaving 16 bases between them. The length of the CDR3 is 13 residues. Germline V gives CDR1 MDHEN, CDR2 SYDVKM. CDR3 coding DNA: TGTGCCAGCAATCAAGGCCGTGGAGTTGAGCAGTTCTTC. This gives the protein CASNQGRGVEQFF.

This clone was recorded a few times. V usage is TRBV19 and J usage is TRBJ1-2; 11 bases map to TRBD1. Germline trimming cut 1 base from V and 6 bases from J; bases unmatched to any gene: 1. CDR1 is LNHDA and CDR2 is SQIVND in the germline V gene (reference sequence). CDR3 length equals 14 residues. The DNA for the CDR3 is TGTGCCAGTAGTATAGCGGACAGGGGGCATGGCTACACCTTC. Translation: CASSIADRGHGYTF.

CDR3 loop: CASSPLYVGRTALDYGYTF. CDR3 coding DNA: TGTGCCAGCAGCCCCCTTTACGTGGGACGGACAGCGCTGGACTATGGCTACACCTTC. This chain connects TRBV11-2 to TRBJ1-2, with TRBD1 as a possible D gene (6 bases). The CDR3 is made up of 19 amino acids. Germline loops: CDR1 SGHAT, CDR2 FQNNGV. The V and J ends lost 5 bases and 3 bases respectively, with 28 bases between them. Supplemented by reference TRBV11-2 and TRBJ1-2, the full variable domain reads EAGVAQSPRYKIIEKRQSVAFWCNPISGHATLYWYQQILGQGPKLLIQFQNNGVVDDSQLPKDRFSAERLKGVDSTLKIQPAKLEDSAVYLCASSPLYVGRTALDYGYTFGSGTRLTVV.

This clone was seen more than once but under ten times. The chain uses TRBV7-2 and TRBJ2-5; 10 nucleotides match TRBD2. Losses at the gene ends were 4 bases for V and 5 bases for J; bases not matched to a gene: 7. Germline V gives CDR1 SGHTA, CDR2 FQGNSA. This CDR3 spans 15 amino acids. CDR3 sequence reads: CASSSLAGAGETQYF. CDR3 in DNA: TGTGCCAGCAGCTCCCTAGCGGGAGCAGGGGAGACCCAGTACTTC. Full variable domain (outside the CDR3, taken from reference TRBV7-2 and TRBJ2-5): GAGVSQSPSNKVTEKGKDVELRCDPISGHTALYWYRQSLGQGLEFLIYFQGNSAPDKSGLPSDRFSAERTGGSVSTLTIQRTQQEDSAVYLCASSSLAGAGETQYFGPGTRLLVL.

The J gene is TRBJ2-7, the V gene TRBV19, with TRBD2 as a possible D gene (6 bases). Germline-derived CDR1 and CDR2 are LNHDA and SQIVND (reference sequence). Trimming removed 6 bases at V and 4 bases at J, with 19 bases between. CDR3 length equals 15 residues. In nucleotides, the CDR3 is TGTGCCAGTAGGGCGTCCGGGACGGGACTGTACGAGCAGTACTTC. This sequence encodes CASRASGTGLYEQYF.

V is TRBV29-1 and J is TRBJ1-2; 8 bases match TRBD1. This CDR3 has 11 amino acids. CDR1 and CDR2 from the germline V gene are SQVTM and ANQGSEA. V lost 7 bases, J lost 9 bases, and 7 bases stayed unmatched. The CDR3 reads CSASGTGSYTF. CDR3 DNA sequence: TGCAGCGCCTCCGGGACAGGAAGCTACACCTTC.

The V and J genes are TRBV5-4 and TRBJ2-1; 12 bases line up with TRBD1. There are 14 residues in the CDR3. J lost 9 bases, V lost 3 bases, and 4 bases had no gene match. Per the germline V gene, CDR1 is SGHNT and CDR2 is YYREEE (reference sequence). CDR3 loop: CASSWDRGQSEQFF. The CDR3 DNA reads as TGTGCCAGCAGCTGGGACAGGGGGCAGAGTGAGCAGTTCTTC.

The gene calls are TRBV6-4 and TRBJ2-2; D unresolved. CDR3 length equals 14 residues. Trimming took off 0 bases at V and 6 bases at J, with 8 bases between the two ends. Germline V gene data show CDR1 as MRHNA and CDR2 as SNTAGT. CDR3 sequence reads: CASSDSIEAGELFF. The CDR3 DNA follows: TGTGCCAGCAGTGACTCGATAGAGGCCGGGGAGCTGTTTTTT.

Concerning this clone itself: One junction end disagrees with the germline gene, perhaps due to a read error. The gene calls are TRBV7-7 and TRBJ1-1; 8 bases align to TRBD1. Germline loops: CDR1 SSHAT, CDR2 FNYEAQ (reference sequence). CDR3 length: 16 amino acids. The CDR3 region has the DNA TGTGCTAGCAGCCCGTTACAGGGGGAAATGAACACTGAAGCTTTCTTT. This translates into CASSPLQGEMNTEAFF.

V usage is TRBV25-1 and J usage is TRBJ1-1; maybe TRBD1 (5 bases). V lost 3 bases and J lost 0, with 11 bases in between. This CDR3 spans 15 amino acids. Germline-derived CDR1 and CDR2 are MGHDK and SYGVNS. This CDR3 is CASSDGLGVNTEAFF. DNA for the CDR3: TGTGCCAGCAGTGATGGGTTGGGGGTGAACACTGAAGCTTTCTTT.